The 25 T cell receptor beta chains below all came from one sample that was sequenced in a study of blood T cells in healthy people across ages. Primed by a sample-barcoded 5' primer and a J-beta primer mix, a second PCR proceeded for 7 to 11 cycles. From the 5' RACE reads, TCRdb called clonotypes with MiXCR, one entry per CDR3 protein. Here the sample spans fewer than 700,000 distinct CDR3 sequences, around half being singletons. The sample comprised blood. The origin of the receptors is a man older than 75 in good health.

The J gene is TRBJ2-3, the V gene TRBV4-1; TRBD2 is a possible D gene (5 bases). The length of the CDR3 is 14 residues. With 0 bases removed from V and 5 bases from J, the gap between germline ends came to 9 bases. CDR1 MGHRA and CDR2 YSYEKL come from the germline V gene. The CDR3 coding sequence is TGCGCCAGCAGCCAAGATCAAGGGAGAGATACGCAGTATTTT. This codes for CASSQDQGRDTQYF.

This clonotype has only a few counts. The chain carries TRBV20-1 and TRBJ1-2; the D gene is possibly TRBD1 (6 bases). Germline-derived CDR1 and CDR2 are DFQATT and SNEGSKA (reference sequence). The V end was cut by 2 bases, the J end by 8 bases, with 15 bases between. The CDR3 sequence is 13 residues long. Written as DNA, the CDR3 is TGCAGTGCTAGATCCCCGGCGGGGGGCGGCTACACCTTC. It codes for CSARSPAGGGYTF.

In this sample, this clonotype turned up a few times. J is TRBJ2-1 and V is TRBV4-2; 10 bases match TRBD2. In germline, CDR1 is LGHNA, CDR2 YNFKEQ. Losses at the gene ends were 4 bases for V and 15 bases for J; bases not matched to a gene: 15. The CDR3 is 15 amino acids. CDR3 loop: CASSRDPGLAGDLFF. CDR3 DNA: TGTGCCAGCAGCCGAGATCCGGGGCTAGCGGGAGATCTGTTCTTC.

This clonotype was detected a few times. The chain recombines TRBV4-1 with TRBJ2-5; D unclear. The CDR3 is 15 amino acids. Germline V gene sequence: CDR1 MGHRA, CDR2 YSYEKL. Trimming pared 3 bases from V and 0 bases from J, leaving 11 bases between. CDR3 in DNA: TGCGCCAGCAGCCATTGGGCAGGAAACCAAGAGACCCAGTACTTC. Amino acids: CASSHWAGNQETQYF.

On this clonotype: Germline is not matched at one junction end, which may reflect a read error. CDR3 nucleotide sequence: TGCGCCAGCAGCTTAGGTGTAGGTCGGGGCAGGGAGACCCAGTATTTC. The encoded protein is CASSLGVGRGRETQYF. This rearrangement joins TRBV7-2 to TRBJ2-5; D may correspond to TRBD1 or TRBD2 (5 bases each). Germline CDR1 reads SGHTA; CDR2 reads FQGNSA. This CDR3 has 16 amino acids.

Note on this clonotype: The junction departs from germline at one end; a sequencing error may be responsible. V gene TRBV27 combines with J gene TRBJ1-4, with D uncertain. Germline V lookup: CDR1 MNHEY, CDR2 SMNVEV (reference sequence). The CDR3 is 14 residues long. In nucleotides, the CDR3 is TGTGTCAGCAGTTTAAGGGCCGAGGGCTTTGGACTGTTTTTT. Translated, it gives CVSSLRAEGFGLFF. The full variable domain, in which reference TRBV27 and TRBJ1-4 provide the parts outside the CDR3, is EAQVTQNPRYLITVTGKKLTVTCSQNMNHEYMSWYRQDPGLGLRQIYYSMNVEVTDKGDVPEGYKVSRKEKRNFPLILESPSPNQTSLYFCVSSLRAEGFGLFFGSGTQLSVL.

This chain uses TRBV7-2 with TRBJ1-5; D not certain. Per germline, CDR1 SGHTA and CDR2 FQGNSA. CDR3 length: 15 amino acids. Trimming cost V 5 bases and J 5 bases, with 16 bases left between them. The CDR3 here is CASSPRWNTDQPQHF. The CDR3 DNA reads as TGTGCCAGCAGCCCTCGGTGGAACACGGATCAGCCCCAGCATTTT.

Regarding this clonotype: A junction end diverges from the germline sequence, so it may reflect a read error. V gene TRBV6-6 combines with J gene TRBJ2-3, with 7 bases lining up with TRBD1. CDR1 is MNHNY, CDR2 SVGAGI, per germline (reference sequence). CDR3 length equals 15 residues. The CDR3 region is CAGSPGQVHTDTQYF. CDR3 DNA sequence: TGTGCCGGCAGTCCTGGACAGGTTCACACAGATACGCAGTATTTT.

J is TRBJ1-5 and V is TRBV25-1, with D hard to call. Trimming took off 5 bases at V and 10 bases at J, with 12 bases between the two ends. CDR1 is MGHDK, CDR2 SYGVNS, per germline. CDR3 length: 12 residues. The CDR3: CASSNGHGPQHF. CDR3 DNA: TGTGCCAGCAGTAACGGCCACGGACCCCAGCATTTT.

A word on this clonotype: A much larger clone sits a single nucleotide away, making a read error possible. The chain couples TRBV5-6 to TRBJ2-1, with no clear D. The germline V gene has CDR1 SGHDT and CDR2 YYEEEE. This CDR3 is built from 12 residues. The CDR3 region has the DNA TGTGCCGGCAGCTTGGTGGCGTATGAGCAGTTCTTC. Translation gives CAGSLVAYEQFF.

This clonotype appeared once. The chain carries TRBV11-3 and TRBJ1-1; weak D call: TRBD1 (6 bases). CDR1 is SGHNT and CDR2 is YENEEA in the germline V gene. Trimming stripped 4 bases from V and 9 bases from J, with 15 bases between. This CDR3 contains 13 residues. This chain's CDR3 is CASSSGQNLKAFF. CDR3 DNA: TGTGCCAGCAGCTCTGGACAGAACCTTAAAGCTTTCTTT. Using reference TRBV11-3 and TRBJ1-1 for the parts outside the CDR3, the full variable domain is EAGVVQSPRYKIIEKKQPVAFWCNPISGHNTLYWYLQNLGQGPELLIRYENEEAVDDSQLPKDRFSAERLKGVDSTLKIQPAELGDSAVYLCASSSGQNLKAFFGQGTRLTVV.

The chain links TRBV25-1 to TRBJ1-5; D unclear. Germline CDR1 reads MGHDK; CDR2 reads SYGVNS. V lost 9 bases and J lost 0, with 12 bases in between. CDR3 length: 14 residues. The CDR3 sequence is CARGFRDSNQPQHF. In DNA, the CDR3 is TGTGCCAGGGGGTTCAGAGATAGCAATCAGCCCCAGCATTTT. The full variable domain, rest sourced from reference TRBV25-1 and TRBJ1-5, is EADIYQTPRYLVIGTGKKITLECSQTMGHDKMYWYQQDPGMELHLIHYSYGVNSTEKGDLSSESTVSRIRTEHFPLTLESARPSHTSQYLCARGFRDSNQPQHFGDGTRLSIL.

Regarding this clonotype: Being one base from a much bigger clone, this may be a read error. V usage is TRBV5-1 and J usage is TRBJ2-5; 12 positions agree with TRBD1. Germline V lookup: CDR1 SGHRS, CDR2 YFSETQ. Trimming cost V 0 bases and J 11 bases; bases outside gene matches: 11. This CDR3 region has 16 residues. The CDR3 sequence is CASSLAGGTGGDEQYF. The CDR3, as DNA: TGCGCCAGCAGCTTGGCTGGCGGGACAGGGGGCGATGAGCAGTACTTC.

The DNA of the CDR3 is TGCAGCGTTGAAGGTTACGCCAGCACCGAGACCCAGTACTTC. Translation: CSVEGYASTETQYF. This chain uses TRBV29-1 with TRBJ2-5; D remains unclear. The CDR3 loop spans 14 amino acids. Germline CDR1 SQVTM, CDR2 ANQGSEA. V was pared by 1 base and J by 5 bases, with 14 bases between.

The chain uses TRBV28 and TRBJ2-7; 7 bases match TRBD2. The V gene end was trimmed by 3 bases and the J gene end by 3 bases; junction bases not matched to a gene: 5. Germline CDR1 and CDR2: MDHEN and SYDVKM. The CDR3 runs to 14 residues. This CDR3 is CASSFESSGYEQYF. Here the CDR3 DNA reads TGTGCCAGCAGTTTCGAGTCTAGCGGCTACGAGCAGTACTTC.

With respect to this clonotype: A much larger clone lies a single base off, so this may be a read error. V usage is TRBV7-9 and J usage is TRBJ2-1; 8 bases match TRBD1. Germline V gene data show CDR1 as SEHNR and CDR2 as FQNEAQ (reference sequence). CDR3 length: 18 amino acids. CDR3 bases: TGTGACAGCAGCCCCCCGCGGGCAGGGGGCTTCTCCTACAATGAGCAGTTCTTC. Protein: CDSSPPRAGGFSYNEQFF.

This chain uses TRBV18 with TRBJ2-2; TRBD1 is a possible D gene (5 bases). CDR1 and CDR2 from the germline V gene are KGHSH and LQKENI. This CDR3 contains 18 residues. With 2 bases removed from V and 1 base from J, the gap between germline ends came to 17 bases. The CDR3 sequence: CASSPYLPGIGNTGELFF. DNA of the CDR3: TGTGCCAGCTCACCATATTTGCCAGGGATCGGGAACACCGGGGAGCTGTTTTTT.

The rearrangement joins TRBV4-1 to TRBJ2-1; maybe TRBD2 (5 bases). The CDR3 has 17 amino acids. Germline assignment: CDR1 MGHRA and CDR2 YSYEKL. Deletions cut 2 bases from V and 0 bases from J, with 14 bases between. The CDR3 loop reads CASSQYPAGDSYNEQFF. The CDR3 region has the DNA TGCGCCAGCAGCCAATATCCTGCCGGGGACTCCTACAATGAGCAGTTCTTC.

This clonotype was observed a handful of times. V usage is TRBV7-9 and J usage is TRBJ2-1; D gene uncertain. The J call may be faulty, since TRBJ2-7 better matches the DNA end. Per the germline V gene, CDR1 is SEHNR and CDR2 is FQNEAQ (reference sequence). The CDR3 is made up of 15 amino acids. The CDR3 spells CASSLVSQPYNEQYF. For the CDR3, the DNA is TGTGCCAGCAGCTTAGTGTCCCAGCCCTACAATGAGCAGTACTTC.

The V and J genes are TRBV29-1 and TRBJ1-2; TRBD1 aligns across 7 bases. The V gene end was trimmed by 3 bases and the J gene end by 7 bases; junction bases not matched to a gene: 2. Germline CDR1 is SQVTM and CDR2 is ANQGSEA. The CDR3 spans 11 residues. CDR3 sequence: CSVDGQAGYTF. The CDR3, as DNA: TGCAGCGTTGACGGACAGGCTGGCTACACCTTC.

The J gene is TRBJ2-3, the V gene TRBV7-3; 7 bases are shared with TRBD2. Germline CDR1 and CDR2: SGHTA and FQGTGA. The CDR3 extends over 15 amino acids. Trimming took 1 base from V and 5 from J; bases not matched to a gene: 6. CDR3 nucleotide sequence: TGTGCCAGCAGCTTAAAGCTGGGGGGGAAAGATACGCAGTATTTT. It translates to CASSLKLGGKDTQYF.

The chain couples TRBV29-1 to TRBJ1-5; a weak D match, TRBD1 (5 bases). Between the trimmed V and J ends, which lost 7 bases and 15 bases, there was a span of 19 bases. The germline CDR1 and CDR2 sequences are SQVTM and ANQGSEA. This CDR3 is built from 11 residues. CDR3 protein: CSGDCDQLRHF. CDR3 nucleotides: TGCAGCGGGGACTGCGATCAGCTCCGGCATTTT.

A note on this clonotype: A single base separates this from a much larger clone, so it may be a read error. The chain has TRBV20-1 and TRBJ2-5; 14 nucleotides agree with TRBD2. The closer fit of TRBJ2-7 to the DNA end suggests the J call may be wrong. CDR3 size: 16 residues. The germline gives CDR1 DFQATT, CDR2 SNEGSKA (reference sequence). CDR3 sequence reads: CSARVPSGTSGSEQYF. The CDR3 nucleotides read TGCAGTGCTAGAGTCCCCTCCGGGACTAGCGGGAGCGAGCAGTACTTC.

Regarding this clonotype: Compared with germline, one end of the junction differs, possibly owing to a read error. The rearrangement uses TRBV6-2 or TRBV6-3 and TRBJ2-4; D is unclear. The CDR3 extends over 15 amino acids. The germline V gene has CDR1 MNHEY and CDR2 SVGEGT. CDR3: CASSYPLEAENIQYF. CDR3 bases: TGTGCCAGCAGTTACCCCCTGGAAGCCGAAAACATTCAGTACTTC.

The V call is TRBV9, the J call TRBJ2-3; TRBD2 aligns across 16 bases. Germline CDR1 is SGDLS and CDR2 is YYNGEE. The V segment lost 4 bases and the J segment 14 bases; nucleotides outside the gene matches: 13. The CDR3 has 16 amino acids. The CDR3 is CASSPGLAGGGRYAYF. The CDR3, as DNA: TGTGCCAGCAGCCCGGGACTAGCGGGAGGGGGGAGATACGCGTATTTT. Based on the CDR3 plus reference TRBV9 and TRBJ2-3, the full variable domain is DSGVTQTPKHLITATGQRVTLRCSPRSGDLSVYWYQQSLDQGLQFLIQYYNGEERAKGNILERFSAQQFPDLHSELNLSSLELGDSALYFCASSPGLAGGGRYAYFGPGTRLTVL.